Each of the 23 T cell receptor beta chains below was sequenced from the same sample in a study of cytomegalovirus exposure and HLA in healthy donors. With 60 Vbeta and 13 Jbeta primers, the PCR was carried out. Data came from immunoSEQ multiplex PCR; TCRdb stores just in-frame clones and leaves some out. The table shows roughly 150,000 clones, with around 80% occurring only once. Sequenced: PBMCs. The receptors originated from a male donor in good health and CMV-seronegative.

This chain connects TRBV5-4 to TRBJ1-2, with D maybe TRBD1 (5 bases). CDR1 is SGHNT, CDR2 YYREEE, per germline (reference sequence). The CDR3 covers 17 residues. Deletions cut 0 bases from V and 3 bases from J, with 18 bases between. In DNA form, the CDR3 reads TGTGCCAGCAGCTTGGACTCCTGGAGGGGTGGGGACTATGGCTACACCTTC. Encoded protein: CASSLDSWRGGDYGYTF.

The chain combines TRBV14 with TRBJ1-1; 11 nucleotides line up with TRBD1. This CDR3 spans 15 amino acids. Germline CDR1 SGHDN, CDR2 FVKESK. The V segment lost 2 bases and the J segment 5 bases; nucleotides outside the gene matches: 4. CDR3 DNA: TGTGCCAGCAGCCAAACCGGACAGGGGGCAACTGAAGCTTTCTTT. Its translation is CASSQTGQGATEAFF.

The gene calls are TRBV7-2 and TRBJ2-1; 9 bases map to TRBD1. The CDR3 runs to 15 residues. CDR1 SGHTA and CDR2 FQGNSA come from the germline V gene. V was clipped by 5 bases and J by 7 bases; unmatched bases: 9. CDR3 in amino acids: CASSPPGQGPNEQFF. In DNA, the CDR3 is TGTGCCAGCAGCCCCCCGGGACAGGGTCCAAATGAGCAGTTCTTC.

The CDR3 DNA follows: TGCGCCAGCAGCTCGGACAGCTATGGCTACACCTTC. Its translation is CASSSDSYGYTF. The chain has TRBV5-1 and TRBJ1-2, with a tentative D call TRBD1 (6 bases). The CDR3 covers 12 residues. Germline lookup yields CDR1 SGHRS and CDR2 YFSETQ. V lost 3 bases, J lost 4 bases, and 7 bases lay in between.

A remark on this clone: Its ends do not fully match the called genes, so a read error is possible. V usage is TRBV7-9 and J usage is TRBJ1-5; perhaps TRBD1 as D (5 bases). CDR3 length: 12 amino acids. CDR1 SEHNR and CDR2 FQNEAQ come from the germline V gene (reference sequence). The CDR3 is CSSTEGLQPQHF. In nucleotides, the CDR3 is TGTTCCAGCACAGAGGGACTCCAGCCCCAGCATTTT.

V usage is TRBV19 and J usage is TRBJ1-5; unclear D gene. V lost 7 bases and J lost 2, with 9 bases in between. Germline CDR1 LNHDA, CDR2 SQIVND (reference sequence). This CDR3 is built from 13 residues. CDR3 protein: CASTNSGNQPQHF. As DNA, the CDR3 is TGTGCCAGTACAAACTCTGGCAATCAGCCCCAGCATTTT. Variable domain in full (rest from reference TRBV19 and TRBJ1-5): DGGITQSPKYLFRKEGQNVTLSCEQNLNHDAMYWYRQDPGQGLRLIYYSQIVNDFQKGDIAEGYSVSREKKESFPLTVTSAQKNPTAFYLCASTNSGNQPQHFGDGTRLSIL.

The count of this clone is one. This chain uses TRBV7-9 with TRBJ1-3; no reliable D call. This CDR3 has 16 amino acids. Germline V lookup: CDR1 SEHNR, CDR2 FQNEAQ (reference sequence). Trimming stripped 1 base from V and 0 bases from J, with 10 bases between. CDR3 nucleotide sequence: TGTGCCAGCAGCTTAGTACCCGCGAGCTCTGGAAACACCATATATTTT. It yields the protein CASSLVPASSGNTIYF.

This clone has only a few counts. The genes are TRBV19 and TRBJ2-7, with a tentative D call TRBD1 (7 bases). Germline CDR1 is LNHDA and CDR2 is SQIVND (reference sequence). This CDR3 has 15 amino acids. With 5 bases removed from V and 1 base from J, the gap between germline ends came to 15 bases. Here the CDR3 reads CASSSRQGGSYEQYF. The CDR3 DNA follows: TGTGCCAGTAGTTCCCGCCAGGGGGGTTCCTACGAGCAGTACTTC. The entire variable domain, with the rest obtained from reference TRBV19 and TRBJ2-7, is as follows: DGGITQSPKYLFRKEGQNVTLSCEQNLNHDAMYWYRQDPGQGLRLIYYSQIVNDFQKGDIAEGYSVSREKKESFPLTVTSAQKNPTAFYLCASSSRQGGSYEQYFGPGTRLTVT.

This clone was seen a handful of times. The chain combines TRBV19 with TRBJ2-7; possible D gene TRBD1, 6 bases. This CDR3 is 14 amino acids long. The V end was cut by 3 bases, the J end by 7 bases, with 16 bases between. Germline-derived CDR1 and CDR2 are LNHDA and SQIVND (reference sequence). The CDR3 DNA reads as TGTGCCAGTAGTATCACAGGGAGTACGGGAGAGCAGTACTTC. Its translation: CASSITGSTGEQYF. Full variable domain (missing parts from reference TRBV19 and TRBJ2-7): DGGITQSPKYLFRKEGQNVTLSCEQNLNHDAMYWYRQDPGQGLRLIYYSQIVNDFQKGDIAEGYSVSREKKESFPLTVTSAQKNPTAFYLCASSITGSTGEQYFGPGTRLTVT.

The chain employs TRBV4-3 and TRBJ2-5, with TRBD2 as a possible D gene (6 bases). The CDR3 runs 14 residues. Germline CDR1 LGHNA, CDR2 YSLEER. Trimming shortened V by 4 bases and J by 5 bases, and 14 bases separated the two germline ends. The DNA of the CDR3 is TGCGCCAGCAGCCCCCGGACTGGGGGGGAGACCCAGTACTTC. This sequence encodes CASSPRTGGETQYF.

This chain connects TRBV9 to TRBJ1-1; TRBD1 aligns across 7 bases. The CDR3 runs 15 residues. Losses at the gene ends were 4 bases for V and 4 bases for J; bases not matched to a gene: 10. The germline CDR1 and CDR2 sequences are SGDLS and YYNGEE. CDR3 bases: TGTGCCAGCAGCTCAAGATCGGGACAGACCACTGAAGCTTTCTTT. Protein product: CASSSRSGQTTEAFF.

The DNA for the CDR3 is TGTGCCAGCAGCTTGACAGGGGACAATGAGCAGTTCTTC. As protein: CASSLTGDNEQFF. The chain links TRBV5-5 to TRBJ2-1; TRBD1 aligns across 7 bases. Trimming removed 1 base from V and 5 bases from J; junction bases left unmatched: 0. This CDR3 is 13 amino acids long. Germline V CDR1 and CDR2: SGHKS, YYEKEE (reference sequence).

The V gene is TRBV7-8, the J gene TRBJ1-4; TRBD1 agrees at 10 bases. The CDR3 runs to 18 residues. The germline V gene encodes CDR1 SGHVS and CDR2 FQNEAQ. Germline trimming cut 8 bases from V and 7 bases from J; bases unmatched to any gene: 19. This chain's CDR3 is CASALSGTGVLRLEKLFF. CDR3 nucleotide sequence: TGTGCCAGCGCCCTTTCCGGGACAGGGGTTTTGAGGCTTGAAAAACTGTTTTTT.

CDR3 in amino acids: CASSLVGRDEQYF. The CDR3 coding sequence is TGTGCCAGCAGCTTGGTTGGCAGGGACGAGCAGTACTTC. The V call is TRBV5-6, the J call TRBJ2-7; D may be TRBD1 (5 bases). The CDR3 is 13 residues long. Trimming shortened V by 0 bases and J by 5 bases, and 9 bases separated the two germline ends. Germline CDR1 SGHDT, CDR2 YYEEEE. Full variable domain (remainder filled in from reference TRBV5-6 and TRBJ2-7): DAGVTQSPTHLIKTRGQQVTLRCSPKSGHDTVSWYQQALGQGPQFIFQYYEEEERQRGNFPDRFSGHQFPNYSSELNVNALLLGDSALYLCASSLVGRDEQYFGPGTRLTVT.

The count of this clone is one. The chain recombines TRBV5-1 with TRBJ2-7; 16 bases agree with TRBD2. The germline CDR1 and CDR2 sequences are SGHRS and YFSETQ. Unmatched junction bases numbered 4, after V lost 3 bases and J lost 4 bases. The CDR3 consists of 16 residues. CDR3 nucleotide sequence: TGCGCCAGCAGCTCGGGGACTAGCGGGAGGGCATACGAGCAGTACTTC. Protein: CASSSGTSGRAYEQYF.

The chain couples TRBV6-5 to TRBJ2-1; 12 bases fit TRBD2. V shed 0 bases and J 8 bases; nucleotides not matched to a gene: 2. This CDR3 contains 15 residues. CDR1 is MNHEY, CDR2 SVGAGI, per germline. CDR3 residues: CASSYSTSGSHEQFF. CDR3 nucleotide sequence: TGTGCCAGCAGTTACTCGACTAGCGGGAGCCATGAGCAGTTCTTC.

The chain uses TRBV11-2 and TRBJ2-1; D unclear. This CDR3 contains 13 residues. The V end lost 3 bases, the J end lost 9 bases, and 12 bases lay between the germline ends. CDR1 is SGHAT, CDR2 FQNNGV, per germline. CDR3 protein: CASSFERSGEQFF. CDR3 nucleotides: TGTGCCAGCAGCTTCGAACGGAGTGGTGAGCAGTTCTTC.

This clone was detected a few times. The J gene is TRBJ1-1, the V gene TRBV5-6; possibly TRBD1 for D (6 bases). V was trimmed by 4 bases and J by 0 bases, leaving 19 bases between them. This CDR3 comprises 17 residues. Germline-derived CDR1 and CDR2 are SGHDT and YYEEEE. In DNA form, the CDR3 reads TGTGCCAGCAGCCCATTCGGAGGGGGGGATTTGAACACTGAAGCTTTCTTT. Translation gives CASSPFGGGDLNTEAFF. Drawing the rest from reference TRBV5-6 and TRBJ1-1, the complete variable domain is DAGVTQSPTHLIKTRGQQVTLRCSPKSGHDTVSWYQQALGQGPQFIFQYYEEEERQRGNFPDRFSGHQFPNYSSELNVNALLLGDSALYLCASSPFGGGDLNTEAFFGQGTRLTVV.

The V gene is TRBV9, the J gene TRBJ2-2; 11 bases match TRBD1. The V segment lost 3 bases and the J segment 8 bases; nucleotides outside the gene matches: 15. CDR1 is SGDLS, CDR2 YYNGEE, per germline. The CDR3 totals 18 residues. Here the CDR3 reads CASSGGGSDRGRRGELFF. In DNA form, the CDR3 reads TGTGCCAGCAGCGGCGGCGGTTCGGACAGGGGGCGCCGGGGGGAGCTGTTTTTT. Together with reference TRBV9 and TRBJ2-2, the CDR3 gives the full variable domain: DSGVTQTPKHLITATGQRVTLRCSPRSGDLSVYWYQQSLDQGLQFLIQYYNGEERAKGNILERFSAQQFPDLHSELNLSSLELGDSALYFCASSGGGSDRGRRGELFFGEGSRLTVL.

The chain couples TRBV7-2 to TRBJ2-7, with D perhaps TRBD1 (5 bases). Germline CDR1 SGHTA, CDR2 FQGNSA. V lost 3 bases to trimming and J lost 2 bases, with 8 bases between them. The CDR3 length is 13 residues. Written as DNA, the CDR3 is TGTGCCAGCAGCTTTAGGGGCCCCTACGAGCAGTACTTC. It codes for CASSFRGPYEQYF.

This rearrangement joins TRBV9 to TRBJ2-5; 9 bases line up with TRBD2. The CDR3 loop spans 16 amino acids. Germline CDR1 SGDLS, CDR2 YYNGEE. The V segment lost 2 bases and the J segment 5 bases; nucleotides outside the gene matches: 10. The DNA of the CDR3 is TGTGCCAGCAGCGTTCAATCACTAGCGGGCGGGGAGACCCAGTACTTC. Amino acid sequence: CASSVQSLAGGETQYF.

This sequence joins TRBV29-1 and TRBJ2-5, with TRBD2 matching over 7 bases. Germline-derived CDR1 and CDR2 are SQVTM and ANQGSEA. With V trimmed by 5 bases and J by 0 bases, 3 bases remained unmatched. The CDR3 extends over 13 amino acids. CDR3 bases: TGCAGCGTTAGCGGGATGTACCAAGAGACCCAGTACTTC. Translating gives CSVSGMYQETQYF.

This sequence joins TRBV19 and TRBJ2-2; D perhaps matches TRBD1 (5 bases). The germline V gene encodes CDR1 LNHDA and CDR2 SQIVND (reference sequence). CDR3 size: 17 residues. Trimming shortened V by 5 bases and J by 4 bases, and 20 bases separated the two germline ends. CDR3 nucleotides: TGTGCCAGTAGTGATGGGGCGCGGAGCCCGAGCACCGGGGAGCTGTTTTTT. It yields the protein CASSDGARSPSTGELFF.